The 26 T cell receptor beta chains below were found in one sample sequenced in a study of blood T cell repertoires in COVID-19. Using immunoSEQ multiplex PCR, the repertoire was profiled, and TCRdb retains in-frame clones only, with some absent. This sample has 13,000 to 15,000 clones; around 87% occur once, and the top ten carry less than 3.5%. What was sequenced was peripheral blood. All receptors come from a human donor in a cohort sampled during active COVID-19.

The rearrangement uses TRBV5-1 and TRBJ2-3; D not resolved. CDR3 length: 14 amino acids. The V gene lost 4 bases and the J gene lost 0 bases, with 9 bases spanning the gap. In germline, CDR1 is SGHRS, CDR2 YFSETQ. CDR3 amino acids: CASSLSDSTDTQYF. The CDR3 nucleotides read TGCGCCAGCAGCCTCAGCGATAGCACAGATACGCAGTATTTT.

The chain recombines TRBV10-1 with TRBJ2-4; weak D call: TRBD2 (6 bases). This CDR3 is built from 14 residues. Between the trimmed V and J ends, which lost 6 bases and 4 bases, there was a span of 13 bases. Germline V gene data show CDR1 as WNHNN and CDR2 as SYGVQD (reference sequence). CDR3 amino acids: CASSPLGGKNIQYF. The CDR3 region has the DNA TGCGCCAGCAGCCCCCTGGGGGGTAAAAACATTCAGTACTTC.

The CDR3 is CASSLNPGTSFGELFF. As DNA, the CDR3 is TGTGCCAGCAGCTTAAACCCGGGGACTAGCTTCGGGGAGCTGTTTTTT. The chain combines TRBV7-3 with TRBJ2-2; 9 bases are a match to TRBD2. The CDR3 loop spans 16 amino acids. V was pared by 1 base and J by 7 bases, with 7 bases of the junction left unmatched. Germline lookup yields CDR1 SGHTA and CDR2 FQGTGA.

The chain links TRBV7-9 to TRBJ1-3, with 7 bases that match TRBD1. Germline values: CDR1 SEHNR, CDR2 FQNEAQ (reference sequence). This CDR3 is 16 amino acids long. V shed 5 bases, J shed 1 base, and the junction held 8 bases outside the gene matches. CDR3 nucleotides: TGTGCCAGCAGCAACTTACGACAGGGATCTGGAAACACCATATATTTT. This gives the protein CASSNLRQGSGNTIYF.

The DNA of the CDR3 is TGTGCCAGCAGGATAACCGGGACAGGGCATGGCTACACCTTC. Translated: CASRITGTGHGYTF. The V gene is TRBV6-5, the J gene TRBJ1-2, with 9 bases matching TRBD1. This CDR3 is built from 14 residues. Germline-derived CDR1 and CDR2 are MNHEY and SVGAGI. The junction had 8 bases not matched to a gene; V was cut back by 6 bases and J by 6 bases.

The CDR3 is CASSLDILPNNEQFF. In DNA form, the CDR3 reads TGTGCCAGCAGCTTAGACATCCTACCAAACAATGAGCAGTTCTTC. The chain has TRBV11-3 and TRBJ2-1; D uncertain. V dropped 0 bases and J dropped 5 bases, with 11 bases sitting between them. The germline V gene encodes CDR1 SGHNT and CDR2 YENEEA. This CDR3 contains 15 residues.

V and J are TRBV20-1 and TRBJ2-5, with D possibly matching TRBD1 (6 bases). Germline V gives CDR1 DFQATT, CDR2 SNEGSKA (reference sequence). CDR3 length: 15 amino acids. Between the trimmed V and J ends, which lost 3 bases and 4 bases, there was a span of 18 bases. The CDR3 sequence is CSASDRRTLRETQYF. As DNA, the CDR3 is TGCAGTGCTAGTGACAGGCGCACCCTTCGAGAGACCCAGTACTTC.

This clone was found once. V gene TRBV29-1 combines with J gene TRBJ2-3; D might be TRBD2 (5 bases). V was shortened by 5 bases and J by 9 bases, with 12 bases between the two germline ends. Germline V gene data show CDR1 as SQVTM and CDR2 as ANQGSEA. The CDR3 has 11 residues. DNA of the CDR3: TGCAGCGTTTACGTACTAGAGACGCAGTATTTT. Its translation: CSVYVLETQYF.

The rearrangement links TRBV7-9 to TRBJ2-7, with D possibly TRBD2 on 5 matching bases. Germline CDR1 reads SEHNR; CDR2 reads FQNEAQ (reference sequence). The V end was cut by 5 bases, the J end by 3 bases, with 11 bases between. The CDR3 has 13 amino acids. The CDR3 reads CASSKVGGYEQYF. The CDR3 DNA reads as TGTGCCAGCAGCAAAGTCGGAGGCTACGAGCAGTACTTC.

In this sample, this clone turned up a few times. CDR3 bases: TGTGCCAGCTCCGCGGGCAGGTCCGGGGCCAACGTCCTGACTTTC. Translated: CASSAGRSGANVLTF. The V gene is TRBV7-3, the J gene TRBJ2-6; D may be TRBD2 (5 bases). Germline lookup yields CDR1 SGHTA and CDR2 FQGTGA. The CDR3 is made up of 15 amino acids. The V end was cut by 8 bases, the J end by 4 bases, with 15 bases between.

CDR3 DNA: TGTGCCAGCAGCCTGACTAGCGGCACTTACAATGAGCAGTTCTTC. Its protein product is CASSLTSGTYNEQFF. The chain employs TRBV7-7 and TRBJ2-1, with 9 bases matching TRBD2. The CDR3 is 15 amino acids. CDR1 is SSHAT, CDR2 FNYEAQ, per germline (reference sequence). The ends lost 5 bases at V and 4 bases at J; junction bases unmatched: 6.

The CDR3 is CASAGGQNSPLHF. The CDR3 DNA follows: TGTGCCTCAGCCGGGGGACAGAATTCACCCCTCCACTTT. The chain joins TRBV7-3 to TRBJ1-6; TRBD1 aligns across 7 bases. The CDR3 is made up of 13 amino acids. Germline CDR1 and CDR2: SGHTA and FQGTGA. V was clipped by 11 bases and J by 7 bases; unmatched bases: 8.

The chain is built from TRBV6-2 or TRBV6-3 and TRBJ2-5, with TRBD2 matching 13 bases. Germline trimming cut 4 bases from V and 3 bases from J; bases unmatched to any gene: 5. Germline loops: CDR1 MNHEY, CDR2 SVGEGT. The length of the CDR3 is 16 residues. In DNA, the CDR3 is TGTGCCAGCAGTTCTCCGGGACTAGCGGGAAAAGAGACCCAGTACTTC. Protein: CASSSPGLAGKETQYF.

The chain carries TRBV5-1 and TRBJ1-1; 8 bases are a match to TRBD1. The CDR3 is 13 amino acids. J gave up 5 bases and V 4 bases, and 4 bases lay outside the gene matches. Germline V lookup: CDR1 SGHRS, CDR2 YFSETQ. The CDR3 DNA is TGCGCCAGCAGCCCGGGGACAGGAACTGAAGCTTTCTTT. Its translation is CASSPGTGTEAFF.

The sample holds one count of this clone. The chain couples TRBV27 to TRBJ1-2, with D unresolved. Germline V gene data show CDR1 as MNHEY and CDR2 as SMNVEV (reference sequence). This CDR3 comprises 14 residues. Trimming pared 2 bases from V and 0 bases from J, leaving 7 bases between. DNA for the CDR3: TGTGCCAGCAGTTTAACGGGAGCTAACTATGGCTACACCTTC. Translating gives CASSLTGANYGYTF.

This clone has a single count. This chain joins TRBV19 and TRBJ1-2, with TRBD1 matching 12 bases. The CDR3 has 16 amino acids. The germline V gene has CDR1 LNHDA and CDR2 SQIVND (reference sequence). Trimming at V came to 3 bases and at J to 5 bases, leaving 7 bases not matched to a gene. For the CDR3, the DNA is TGTGCCAGTAGTATCTTAGGGACAGGGGGCAGTTATGGCTACACCTTC. Amino acids: CASSILGTGGSYGYTF.

The genes are TRBV5-4 and TRBJ1-2, with D possibly being TRBD1 (6 bases). Trimming pared 4 bases from V and 0 bases from J, leaving 13 bases between. Germline CDR1 and CDR2: SGHNT and YYREEE (reference sequence). CDR3 size: 15 residues. CDR3 sequence: CASSRSGQSNYGYTF. In DNA form, the CDR3 reads TGTGCCAGCAGCCGTTCCGGACAGTCTAACTATGGCTACACCTTC.

The chain couples TRBV6-5 to TRBJ1-1, with D perhaps matching TRBD1 (6 bases). The CDR3 spans 13 residues. CDR1 and CDR2 (germline): MNHEY, SVGAGI. Trimming cost V 8 bases and J 2 bases, with 12 bases left between them. DNA for the CDR3: TGTGCCAGCTCCACAGGGTTAAACACTGAAGCTTTCTTT. Encoded protein: CASSTGLNTEAFF.

The V gene is TRBV19, the J gene TRBJ2-2; D unresolved. The CDR3 covers 16 residues. Per the germline V gene, CDR1 is LNHDA and CDR2 is SQIVND (reference sequence). Trimming took off 6 bases at V and 2 bases at J, with 16 bases between the two ends. As DNA, the CDR3 is TGTGCCAGTAGCCCTCCCTCTGTCCTTAACACCGGGGAGCTGTTTTTT. Protein product: CASSPPSVLNTGELFF.

V and J are TRBV7-2 and TRBJ1-2, with 9 bases aligning to TRBD1. This CDR3 has 14 residues. Germline lookup yields CDR1 SGHTA and CDR2 FQGNSA. V lost 7 bases to trimming and J lost 5 bases; unmatched junction nucleotides: 8. The chain's CDR3 is CASTAQGAKYGYTF. CDR3 DNA: TGTGCCAGCACCGCACAGGGGGCGAAGTATGGCTACACCTTC.

This chain connects TRBV6-5 to TRBJ1-4; TRBD1 matches 7 bases. The junction had 6 bases not matched to a gene; V was cut back by 10 bases and J by 4 bases. Germline CDR1 reads MNHEY; CDR2 reads SVGAGI. CDR3 size: 13 residues. CDR3 sequence (DNA): TGTGCCACCTCCTGGGACAGTAATGAAAAACTGTTTTTT. Residues: CATSWDSNEKLFF.

This chain uses TRBV5-1 with TRBJ2-3; possibly TRBD2 for D (5 bases). Trimming removed 4 bases at V and 0 bases at J, with 12 bases between. The CDR3 has 15 amino acids. The germline V gene encodes CDR1 SGHRS and CDR2 YFSETQ. CDR3 loop: CASSQADPSTDTQYF. CDR3 coding DNA: TGCGCCAGCAGCCAAGCGGATCCTAGCACAGATACGCAGTATTTT.

This clone was seen a few times. The sample contains more than one DNA sequence encoding this CDR3. The V call is TRBV7-3, the J call TRBJ2-3; 9 bases map to TRBD2. V dropped 2 bases and J dropped 0; count of bases not matched to a gene: 0. Germline assignment: CDR1 SGHTA and CDR2 FQGTGA. This CDR3 has 15 residues. The CDR3 sequence: CASSLAGGSTDTQYF. The CDR3 DNA reads TGTGCCAGCAGCTTAGCGGGAGGGAGCACAGATACGCAGTATTTT.

The rearrangement links TRBV5-4 to TRBJ1-6, with TRBD1 as a possible D gene (5 bases). Trimming took 0 bases from V and 8 from J, leaving 15 bases between them. This CDR3 spans 16 amino acids. Germline lookup yields CDR1 SGHNT and CDR2 YYREEE (reference sequence). CDR3 nucleotide sequence: TGTGCCAGCAGCTTGGAGAACGACAGACCAGATTCACCCCTCCACTTT. This sequence encodes CASSLENDRPDSPLHF.

This chain joins TRBV18 and TRBJ1-1; D remains unclear. Trimming shortened V by 1 base and J by 1 base, and 13 bases separated the two germline ends. The CDR3 totals 16 residues. CDR1 is KGHSH and CDR2 is LQKENI in the germline V gene. DNA of the CDR3: TGTGCCAGCTCACCACAAACAGTTGCGGGGAACACTGAAGCTTTCTTT. The encoded protein is CASSPQTVAGNTEAFF.

V usage is TRBV10-3 and J usage is TRBJ2-2, with a possible D match to TRBD1 (6 bases). CDR3 size: 15 residues. The V and J ends lost 0 bases and 2 bases respectively, with 7 bases between them. Germline V gives CDR1 ENHRY, CDR2 SYGVKD. The CDR3 coding sequence is TGTGCCATCAGTGAGTCGGGACACAACACCGGGGAGCTGTTTTTT. The encoded protein is CAISESGHNTGELFF.